This entry describes one TCR beta chain. This clone's antigen is unknown. One base away there is no much larger clone; base qualities are not given. TCRbeta CDR3 regions were amplified from genomic DNA by means of the immunoSEQ Assay, a bias-controlled multiplex PCR. The study's processing was this. The number of nucleated cells in each sample was estimated from the amplification of reference gene primers within the assay. To quantify the absolute abundance of each unique TCRbeta CDR3 rearrangement, sequence reads were collapsed and filtered. For each sample, productive Simpson clonality was calculated by taking the square root of Simpson's diversity index across productive rearrangements. Sourced from immuneACCESS, this table was stored by TCRdb with only in-frame sequences that have V and J called. A share of the clones is absent; for the studies checked, an unresolved V gene accounts for under half, and the remainder has no known explanation. The V and J calls and clone size are taken from that table; D and trimming were inferred from the DNA. A total of 150,000 to 200,000 clones appear in this sample, around four fifths of them only once. The ten top clones hold 13% to 15% of the sample.

These data originate in a study of blood T cell repertoires in COVID-19 (dated by TCRdb to 2018 to 2020). For the wider study: The collaborator samples originated in the United States, Italy and Spain and spanned the acute and convalescent phases of COVID-19. The prospective study material was composed of cDNA or gDNA derived from T cells, B-cell-depleted T cells, or PBMCs. Subjects who had been exposed to COVID-19, were actively infected with it, or had recovered from it provided the deeply sampled blood TCRbeta repertoires that made up the dataset. The repertoires were released in a freely available public database meant as a resource for research on the immune response to SARS-CoV-2. Samples came from the ongoing ImmuneRACE study (first 160 participants) plus 1,254 subjects from 6 global collaborators. Sample metadata almost always included a de-identified subject ID, COVID-19 status, age in years and sex. HLA class I and class II types, where available, came from metadata supplied by the sample provider rather than from assay-based typing. The study at large found these results: The amount of clinical and demographic metadata varied by source and participant and was provided uncurated.

V has 6 bases trimmed and J has 8 bases trimmed; junction bases matching no gene number 11. CDR1 and CDR2 are read off the germline V gene as MDHEN and SYDVKM. Taken from cysteine to phenylalanine, the CDR3 has 15 residues. Kept here is only the CDR3 DNA, which spans 45 bases and is read in frame from base 1. At one collaborating source in Seattle, patients were enrolled during active infection and were followed longitudinally through the course of disease. Whole blood was collected in K2EDTA tubes by collaborating institutions according to the institutions' own protocols. For TCRbeta analysis, collaborator samples were shipped as frozen whole blood, as isolated PBMCs, or as DNA extracted from either sample type.

Here the chain combines TRBV28 and TRBJ1-5; TRBD1 aligns with 9 central bases. Sequencing input: peripheral blood. This receptor was identified in a woman in her seventies with COVID-19, enrolled during active disease. The nucleotides read TGTGCCAGCAGCCCCCGGACAGGGGCAAGAAAGCCCCAGCATTTT. Translated, it gives CASSPRTGARKPQHF.